What follows are 29 T cell receptor beta chains derived from one specimen sequenced in a study of blood T cell repertoires in COVID-19. Profiling relied on immunoSEQ multiplex PCR, and the TCRdb table lists in-frame clones only, not all of them. The sample yields 250,000 to 350,000 clones, 75% to 90% seen once. The sequenced material came from peripheral blood. These receptors were collected from a man aged 30 to 45 with acute or convalescent COVID-19.

The chain uses TRBV6-4 and TRBJ1-2, with D possibly matching TRBD1 (5 bases). V was clipped by 8 bases and J by 9 bases, with 22 bases between them. There are 14 residues in the CDR3. Per the germline V gene, CDR1 is MRHNA and CDR2 is SNTAGT. The CDR3 loop reads CASHGGASGGSYTF. In DNA form, the CDR3 reads TGTGCCAGCCATGGAGGGGCCAGCGGGGGAAGCTACACCTTC.

The rearrangement links TRBV28 to TRBJ2-7; D is unresolved. The CDR3 loop spans 13 amino acids. Germline values: CDR1 MDHEN, CDR2 SYDVKM. V was clipped by 5 bases and J by 2 bases, with 10 bases between them. The CDR3 DNA reads TGTGCCAGCAGTCTCAAGCTTGCCTACGAGCAGTACTTC. Amino acids: CASSLKLAYEQYF.

The chain joins TRBV30 to TRBJ2-2, with 7 positions matching TRBD1. The length of the CDR3 is 15 residues. Trimming took 0 bases from V and 9 from J; bases not matched to a gene: 10. Germline V lookup: CDR1 GTSNPN, CDR2 SVGIG (reference sequence). CDR3 coding DNA: TGTGCCTGGAGTGTAGGAAGGGGGCCCGGCCGGGAGCTGTTTTTT. Its protein is CAWSVGRGPGRELFF.

The rearrangement joins TRBV5-4 to TRBJ2-3, with 7 bases that match TRBD2. The germline CDR1 and CDR2 sequences are SGHNT and YYREEE (reference sequence). This CDR3 region has 16 residues. The ends lost 5 bases at V and 7 bases at J; junction bases unmatched: 16. CDR3 bases: TGTGCCAGCAGTCCCAGTCCCAGCGGGGTGGGTTATACGCAGTATTTT. As protein: CASSPSPSGVGYTQYF.

This chain joins TRBV3-1 (or the pseudogene TRBV3-2) and TRBJ2-2; perhaps TRBD2 as D (5 bases). CDR3 length: 15 residues. Trimming took off 4 bases at V and 4 bases at J, with 13 bases between the two ends. CDR1 and CDR2 from the germline V gene are LGHDT and YNNKEL (reference sequence). The CDR3 DNA follows: TGTGCCAGCAGCCCCATGGGGAGTGGCACCGGGGAGCTGTTTTTT. Protein: CASSPMGSGTGELFF.

The chain has TRBV5-4 and TRBJ2-7, with D perhaps matching TRBD2 (6 bases). Germline V gene lookup returns CDR1 SGHNT and CDR2 YYREEE (reference sequence). The CDR3 loop spans 15 amino acids. V lost 4 bases, J lost 2 bases, and 16 bases lay in between. The CDR3 coding sequence is TGTGCCAGCAGCGCGTCGGGACTGGCTACCTACGAGCAGTACTTC. Its protein is CASSASGLATYEQYF.

The rearrangement uses TRBV18 and TRBJ1-3, with TRBD1 identical over 8 bases. The germline gives CDR1 KGHSH, CDR2 LQKENI. This CDR3 is 15 amino acids long. J lost 2 bases, V lost 6 bases, and 6 bases had no gene match. The CDR3 sequence is CASSVQGAAGNTIYF. The CDR3 DNA reads as TGTGCCAGCTCTGTTCAGGGGGCGGCTGGAAACACCATATATTTT.

The chain is built from TRBV6-5 and TRBJ2-6, with a weak D call TRBD1 (5 bases). The CDR3 spans 14 residues. The V and J ends lost 8 bases and 2 bases respectively, with 10 bases between them. CDR1 is MNHEY and CDR2 is SVGAGI in the germline V gene. CDR3 amino acids: CASHGQTGANVLTF. Written as DNA, the CDR3 is TGTGCCAGCCACGGACAAACTGGGGCCAACGTCCTGACTTTC.

The V gene is TRBV27, the J gene TRBJ2-7; weak D call: TRBD1 (6 bases). CDR1 is MNHEY, CDR2 SMNVEV, per germline (reference sequence). The V end was cut by 3 bases, the J end by 2 bases, with 14 bases between. This CDR3 spans 15 amino acids. The CDR3 DNA reads TGTGCCAGCAGTTTGGGGTCAGGGGCCACCTACGAGCAGTACTTC. Protein: CASSLGSGATYEQYF.

The chain is built from TRBV3-1 (or the pseudogene TRBV3-2) and TRBJ1-6; D gene uncertain. CDR3 length: 15 residues. Looked up from germline, CDR1 is LGHDT and CDR2 is YNNKEL (reference sequence). V lost 2 bases, J lost 7 bases, and 12 bases lay in between. The CDR3 loop is CASSQLPGRNSPLHF. CDR3 nucleotides: TGTGCCAGCAGCCAACTCCCGGGGAGGAATTCACCCCTCCACTTT.

This chain links TRBV2 with TRBJ1-2; no reliable D call. V shed 7 bases and J shed 8 bases, with 17 bases lying between them. Germline CDR1 and CDR2: SNHLY and FYNNEI. CDR3 length equals 13 residues. The CDR3 coding sequence is TGTGCCAGCAAACGGACTAAGGTCGACGGCTACACCTTC. Its translation is CASKRTKVDGYTF.

In its sample, this clone was seen once. This chain uses TRBV4-1 with TRBJ2-7; the match to TRBD2 covers 13 bases. V gave up 5 bases and J gave up 5 bases; unmatched junction bases: 9. This CDR3 is built from 16 residues. The germline gives CDR1 MGHRA, CDR2 YSYEKL. The CDR3 is CASSNPRTSGSNEQYF. The DNA for the CDR3 is TGCGCCAGCAGCAACCCCCGGACTAGCGGGAGTAACGAGCAGTACTTC.

The V and J genes are TRBV11-2 and TRBJ2-1; 13 bases are a match to TRBD2. Per the germline V gene, CDR1 is SGHAT and CDR2 is FQNNGV. The CDR3 is made up of 16 amino acids. The V gene end was trimmed by 3 bases and the J gene end by 3 bases; junction bases not matched to a gene: 2. In nucleotides, the CDR3 is TGTGCCAGCAGCTTGACTAGCGGGAGGAACTACAATGAGCAGTTCTTC. It specifies CASSLTSGRNYNEQFF.

The chain employs TRBV7-9 and TRBJ1-5, with D unresolved. In germline, CDR1 is SEHNR, CDR2 FQNEAQ (reference sequence). The CDR3 consists of 16 residues. Trimming removed 1 base at V and 6 bases at J, with 16 bases between. Here the CDR3 DNA reads TGTGCCAGCAGCTTAGAACAGTTGTCCCACATTCAGCCCCAGCATTTT. Its translation is CASSLEQLSHIQPQHF.

The chain recombines TRBV29-1 with TRBJ2-4; no firm D call. The CDR3 consists of 14 residues. CDR1 is SQVTM, CDR2 ANQGSEA, per germline. V lost 4 bases and J 0 bases, leaving 10 bases between the germline ends. The CDR3 nucleotides are TGCAGCGTTGCTGGAACAGTAGCCAAAAACATTCAGTACTTC. This gives the protein CSVAGTVAKNIQYF. The whole variable domain, remainder taken from reference TRBV29-1 and TRBJ2-4, is SAVISQKPSRDICQRGTSLTIQCQVDSQVTMMFWYRQQPGQSLTLIATANQGSEATYESGFVIDKFPISRPNLTFSTLTVSNMSPEDSSIYLCSVAGTVAKNIQYFGAGTRLSVL.

The chain employs TRBV30 and TRBJ1-1; D unresolved. Trimming pared 2 bases from V and 0 bases from J, leaving 10 bases between. This CDR3 contains 14 residues. CDR1 and CDR2 from the germline V gene are GTSNPN and SVGIG (reference sequence). The chain's CDR3 is CAWSPQTLNTEAFF. CDR3 DNA sequence: TGTGCCTGGAGTCCCCAAACTTTGAACACTGAAGCTTTCTTT.

The gene calls are TRBV30 and TRBJ2-7; TRBD2 matches at 13 bases. Germline V gene lookup returns CDR1 GTSNPN and CDR2 SVGIG (reference sequence). This CDR3 has 13 amino acids. The junction had 4 bases not matched to a gene; V was cut back by 5 bases and J by 6 bases. CDR3 DNA sequence: TGTGCCTGGTCGGGACTAGCGGGAACCGAGCAGTACTTC. Protein: CAWSGLAGTEQYF.

This clone occurred once. V gene TRBV30 combines with J gene TRBJ1-2; 11 bases align to TRBD1. This CDR3 has 15 residues. Germline CDR1 is GTSNPN and CDR2 is SVGIG (reference sequence). J was trimmed by 3 bases and V by 3 bases; bases with no gene match: 6. CDR3 amino acids: CAWSVGTGGYYGYTF. DNA of the CDR3: TGTGCCTGGAGCGTAGGGACAGGGGGATACTATGGCTACACCTTC.

The rearrangement uses TRBV7-3 and TRBJ2-2, with 8 bases lining up with TRBD1. CDR3 length: 15 amino acids. In germline, CDR1 is SGHTA, CDR2 FQGTGA. Germline trimming cut 6 bases from V and 8 bases from J; bases unmatched to any gene: 11. Here the CDR3 reads CASRQKTGVDGELFF. The CDR3 bases are TGTGCCAGCAGACAAAAGACAGGGGTCGATGGGGAGCTGTTTTTT.

The rearrangement uses TRBV6-5 and TRBJ2-7; 8 bases are shared with TRBD1. Germline CDR1 reads MNHEY; CDR2 reads SVGAGI. After removal of 4 bases from V and 3 bases from J, the junction contained 11 bases not matched to a gene. The CDR3 has 16 amino acids. The CDR3 DNA reads as TGTGCCAGCAGTTTGGACAGGGATAGATTTAACTACGAGCAGTACTTC. Translated, it gives CASSLDRDRFNYEQYF.

This clone is a singleton in its sample. V is TRBV28 and J is TRBJ1-4; TRBD1 matches at 9 bases. The J segment lost 2 bases and the V segment lost 6 bases, leaving 10 bases of the junction unmatched. This CDR3 region has 17 residues. Germline loops: CDR1 MDHEN, CDR2 SYDVKM. The CDR3 DNA sequence: TGTGCCAGCAGCGGACAGGGGCGAGGCCGCACTAATGAAAAACTGTTTTTT. Protein product: CASSGQGRGRTNEKLFF.

The CDR3: CASSFLRVNQPQHF. In DNA form, the CDR3 reads TGTGCCAGCAGCTTCCTTCGGGTAAATCAGCCCCAGCATTTT. The chain uses TRBV7-2 and TRBJ1-5; D not resolved. CDR3 length: 14 residues. V dropped 3 bases and J dropped 4 bases, with 10 bases sitting between them. CDR1 SGHTA and CDR2 FQGNSA come from the germline V gene.

The chain carries TRBV5-5 and TRBJ2-7; D call uncertain. V gave up 1 base and J gave up 5 bases, with 10 bases separating them. The CDR3 runs to 13 residues. Looked up from germline, CDR1 is SGHKS and CDR2 is YYEKEE (reference sequence). This CDR3 reads CASSLQASHEQYF. CDR3 coding DNA: TGTGCCAGCAGCTTGCAGGCATCCCACGAGCAGTACTTC.

The gene calls are TRBV27 and TRBJ2-2; TRBD1 matches 7 bases. Trimming took 4 bases from V and 6 from J; bases not matched to a gene: 11. The germline V gene encodes CDR1 MNHEY and CDR2 SMNVEV (reference sequence). This CDR3 has 16 residues. The CDR3: CASSSMTGNNPGELFF. The DNA for the CDR3 is TGTGCCAGCAGTTCCATGACAGGGAATAATCCCGGGGAGCTGTTTTTT.

The chain employs TRBV5-4 and TRBJ2-7; 10 bases fit TRBD2. Germline V gene sequence: CDR1 SGHNT, CDR2 YYREEE (reference sequence). Losses at the gene ends were 4 bases for V and 2 bases for J; bases not matched to a gene: 3. This CDR3 region has 14 residues. This CDR3 reads CASSRTSGTYEQYF. CDR3 in DNA: TGTGCCAGCAGCAGGACTAGCGGAACCTACGAGCAGTACTTC.

The chain couples TRBV5-1 to TRBJ2-2; 8 nucleotides align to TRBD1. The V gene's germline CDR1 is SGHRS and CDR2 YFSETQ. Losses at the gene ends were 6 bases for V and 4 bases for J; bases not matched to a gene: 5. This CDR3 comprises 14 residues. Here the CDR3 reads CASKTGAGTGELFF. In DNA, the CDR3 is TGCGCCAGCAAGACAGGGGCCGGCACCGGGGAGCTGTTTTTT.

V and J are TRBV2 and TRBJ2-3; a weak D match, TRBD2 (6 bases). The CDR3 has 15 residues. V was cut by 7 bases and J by 0 bases, with 14 bases left in between. Per germline, CDR1 SNHLY and CDR2 FYNNEI. CDR3 sequence (DNA): TGTGCCAGCAACGGGGCGGGGACTAGCACAGATACGCAGTATTTT. Protein product: CASNGAGTSTDTQYF. The variable domain in full, completed from reference TRBV2 and TRBJ2-3, reads EPEVTQTPSHQVTQMGQEVILRCVPISNHLYFYWYRQILGQKVEFLVSFYNNEISEKSEIFDDQFSVERPDGSNFTLKIRSTKLEDSAMYFCASNGAGTSTDTQYFGPGTRLTVL.

This clone was observed once. A read error may produce the germline difference seen at one junction end. The rearrangement joins TRBV7-7 to TRBJ2-1, with D possibly matching TRBD2 (6 bases). The CDR3 extends over 15 amino acids. Germline CDR1 and CDR2: SSHAT and FNYEAQ (reference sequence). Here the CDR3 reads CASSLASGAYNEQFF. The DNA for the CDR3 is TGTGCTAGCAGCTTAGCATCGGGGGCCTACAATGAGCAGTTCTTC.

The gene calls are TRBV7-9 and TRBJ2-3; tentatively, D is TRBD2 (5 bases). In germline, CDR1 is SEHNR, CDR2 FQNEAQ (reference sequence). V was cut by 4 bases and J by 4 bases, with 18 bases left in between. The CDR3 spans 16 residues. CDR3 in DNA: TGTGCCAGCAGCTCACCCACTAGAAAAGAGCCAGATACGCAGTATTTT. It encodes CASSSPTRKEPDTQYF.